This T cell receptor (beta chain) derives from a study of patients and donors after allogeneic stem cell transplantation. This clonotype has at least ten counts. The V gene's germline CDR1 is ENHRY and CDR2 SYGVKD. This CDR3 has 17 residues. V dropped 2 bases and J dropped 5; count of bases not matched to a gene: 12. One entry per CDR3 protein, called by TCRdb with MiXCR from the RT-PCR reads. The sample has about a million distinct CDR3 sequences, about a sixth seen once. This chain joins TRBV10-3 and TRBJ2-3; 8 nucleotides match TRBD1. The clonotype was recovered from a human donor who was either an allogeneic HSCT recipient or a stem cell or donor lymphocyte infusion donor (not recorded which). It is not recorded whose cells these are; they may come from a transplant donor. Sequencing was done on a sample of blood, either unsorted or a sorted T cell fraction (not recorded which). CDR3 sequence: CAISETAGGEWEDTQYF. In nucleotides, the CDR3 is TGTGCCATCAGTGAGACCGCAGGGGGCGAGTGGGAAGATACGCAGTATTTT.